The 30 T cell receptor beta chains below come from one sample, sequenced in a study of OX40 agonist ivuxolimab in advanced cancers. The data were produced by immunoSEQ multiplex PCR, yet TCRdb's version contains in-frame clones alone and is incomplete. The sample holds approximately 60,000 clones; more than 85% are singletons and the top ten take roughly an eighth. The sequenced sample was CD4+ or CD8+ T cells sorted from blood, obtained in a trial of the OX40 agonist ivuxolimab. The receptors come from an adult with an advanced solid tumor such as melanoma, head and neck, liver or kidney cancer.

The V gene is TRBV29-1, the J gene TRBJ1-1; unclear D gene. Germline V gene sequence: CDR1 SQVTM, CDR2 ANQGSEA. The CDR3 is 10 residues long. Trimming took off 2 bases at V and 4 bases at J, with 2 bases between the two ends. The CDR3 DNA reads as TGCAGCGTTGAACTCACTGAAGCTTTCTTT. It specifies CSVELTEAFF.

J is TRBJ1-5 and V is TRBV4-3; D gene unclear. From germline, CDR1 is LGHNA and CDR2 YSLEER. The CDR3 length is 16 residues. V was cut by 1 base and J by 0 bases, with 10 bases left in between. CDR3 sequence reads: CASSQARLPSNQPQHF. CDR3 in DNA: TGCGCCAGCAGCCAAGCGAGGCTACCTAGCAATCAGCCCCAGCATTTT.

The chain couples TRBV29-1 to TRBJ2-2, with 7 bases identical to TRBD2. This CDR3 spans 17 amino acids. Germline V gene lookup returns CDR1 SQVTM and CDR2 ANQGSEA. Trimming at V came to 3 bases and at J to 4 bases, leaving 14 bases not matched to a gene. DNA of the CDR3: TGCAGCGTTGATTACGGGGGAGGGGAAGGGATCACCGGGGAGCTGTTTTTT. Protein product: CSVDYGGGEGITGELFF.

The V gene is TRBV27, the J gene TRBJ2-7; 12 bases match TRBD2. Germline lookup yields CDR1 MNHEY and CDR2 SMNVEV (reference sequence). CDR3 length: 15 amino acids. V was clipped by 5 bases and J by 4 bases; unmatched bases: 6. The CDR3 DNA follows: TGTGCCAGCAGTCCCGGGACTAGCGGGTCTTACGAGCAGTACTTC. The encoded protein is CASSPGTSGSYEQYF.

The chain combines TRBV4-2 with TRBJ1-4; D is unresolved. Germline CDR1 is LGHNA and CDR2 is YNFKEQ. This CDR3 spans 18 amino acids. Trimming stripped 0 bases from V and 3 bases from J, with 17 bases between. CDR3 sequence reads: CASSQEVRPVGPNEKLFF. The CDR3, as DNA: TGTGCCAGCAGCCAAGAGGTGAGGCCAGTTGGTCCTAATGAAAAACTGTTTTTT.

The rearrangement uses TRBV18 and TRBJ2-1, with TRBD2 matching over 11 bases. The length of the CDR3 is 19 residues. The J segment lost 3 bases and the V segment lost 0 bases, leaving 10 bases of the junction unmatched. Germline V gene sequence: CDR1 KGHSH, CDR2 LQKENI. The CDR3 is CASSPPVGGGLAVYNEQFF. The CDR3 DNA is TGTGCCAGCTCACCACCGGTAGGGGGGGGACTAGCGGTCTACAATGAGCAGTTCTTC.

The chain combines TRBV7-8 with TRBJ2-7, with 14 bases that match TRBD2. This CDR3 spans 17 amino acids. Unmatched junction bases numbered 3, after V lost 0 bases and J lost 2 bases. Germline CDR1 SGHVS, CDR2 FQNEAQ. The CDR3 reads CASSLARLAGGPYEQYF. In DNA, the CDR3 is TGTGCCAGCAGCTTAGCAAGACTAGCGGGAGGGCCCTACGAGCAGTACTTC.

The chain has TRBV2 and TRBJ2-7, with D possibly matching TRBD2 (5 bases). V lost 11 bases, J lost 6 bases, and 20 bases lay in between. CDR3 length: 13 amino acids. Germline lookup yields CDR1 SNHLY and CDR2 FYNNEI. The DNA of the CDR3 is TGTGCCGCGCGGGCCCCGGACCTCCGCGAGCAGTACTTC. As protein: CAARAPDLREQYF.

This clone was detected only a few times. Other DNA sequences in this sample translate to the same CDR3. CDR3 amino acids: CASSLGTTYEQYF. DNA of the CDR3: TGTGCCAGCAGTCTAGGGACTACCTACGAGCAGTACTTC. The genes are TRBV27 and TRBJ2-7; 7 positions agree with TRBD2. CDR1 and CDR2 from the germline V gene are MNHEY and SMNVEV (reference sequence). CDR3 length: 13 residues. Unmatched junction bases numbered 3, after V lost 5 bases and J lost 2 bases.

In the case of this clone: Other DNA sequences from this sample encode an identical CDR3 as well. The J gene is TRBJ2-5, the V gene TRBV7-9, with 7 positions matching TRBD1. Per germline, CDR1 SEHNR and CDR2 FQNEAQ (reference sequence). Unmatched junction bases numbered 8, after V lost 3 bases and J lost 4 bases. The length of the CDR3 is 15 residues. The CDR3 loop is CASSFRQGRVETQYF. The CDR3 bases are TGTGCCAGCAGCTTTCGACAGGGTAGGGTAGAGACCCAGTACTTC.

The chain is built from TRBV5-1 and TRBJ2-3; the D gene could be TRBD1 or TRBD2 (5 bases each). Looked up from germline, CDR1 is SGHRS and CDR2 is YFSETQ. V was shortened by 3 bases and J by 0 bases, with 17 bases between the two germline ends. CDR3 length: 17 residues. The CDR3 loop is CASSSGGWGTSTDTQYF. In DNA form, the CDR3 reads TGCGCCAGCAGCTCTGGGGGTTGGGGGACCAGCACAGATACGCAGTATTTT.

Here the CDR3 reads CASSLAGDPYNEQFF. The DNA for the CDR3 is TGCGCCAGCTCCCTAGCGGGAGACCCCTACAATGAGCAGTTCTTC. The chain carries TRBV5-1 and TRBJ2-1; 10 bases fit TRBD2. Germline trimming cut 7 bases from V and 2 bases from J; bases unmatched to any gene: 6. CDR3 length: 15 amino acids. Germline-derived CDR1 and CDR2 are SGHRS and YFSETQ.

The chain employs TRBV5-8 and TRBJ2-7; no reliable D call. The V and J ends lost 0 bases and 3 bases respectively, with 19 bases between them. Germline assignment: CDR1 SGHTS and CDR2 YDEGEE. CDR3 length equals 17 residues. The DNA of the CDR3 is TGTGCCAGCAGCTTGGCCATTAATACTCCGGTCCACTACGAGCAGTACTTC. Translation gives CASSLAINTPVHYEQYF.

This clone was observed a single time. V is TRBV7-9 and J is TRBJ2-3; D not resolved. The CDR3 extends over 15 amino acids. Germline CDR1 and CDR2: SEHNR and FQNEAQ (reference sequence). V lost 1 base and J 3 bases, leaving 11 bases between the germline ends. The CDR3 spells CASSLEGIITDTQYF. CDR3 nucleotide sequence: TGTGCCAGCAGCTTAGAAGGGATTATAACAGATACGCAGTATTTT.

The V gene is TRBV7-2, the J gene TRBJ1-5, with TRBD1 as a possible D gene (6 bases). Trimming pared 5 bases from V and 1 base from J, leaving 9 bases between. There are 14 residues in the CDR3. CDR1 is SGHTA, CDR2 FQGNSA, per germline. The chain's CDR3 is CASSPTGSNQPQHF. The CDR3 nucleotides are TGTGCCAGCAGCCCCACAGGGAGCAATCAGCCCCAGCATTTT.

The chain has TRBV6-1 and TRBJ2-7, with 8 bases aligning to TRBD1. Germline CDR1 and CDR2: MNHNS and SASEGT. This CDR3 contains 15 residues. Unmatched junction bases numbered 5, after V lost 2 bases and J lost 2 bases. This CDR3 reads CASSEFVTGAYEQYF. The CDR3 bases are TGTGCCAGCAGTGAATTTGTGACAGGGGCCTACGAGCAGTACTTC.

The chain employs TRBV4-2 and TRBJ2-5, with TRBD2 matching over 7 bases. Trimming removed 0 bases from V and 2 bases from J; junction bases left unmatched: 12. Germline CDR1 and CDR2: LGHNA and YNFKEQ. The CDR3 contains 18 residues. This CDR3 is CASSQEVLGGGTQETQYF. The CDR3 bases are TGTGCCAGCAGCCAAGAGGTTCTGGGGGGAGGGACGCAAGAGACCCAGTACTTC.

V is TRBV5-6 and J is TRBJ2-7; D is unresolved. The V and J ends lost 2 bases and 1 base respectively, with 10 bases between them. Germline CDR1 and CDR2: SGHDT and YYEEEE. The CDR3 is 14 residues long. CDR3 coding DNA: TGTGCCAGCAGCTTAGCCCAGGCGTCCTACGAGCAGTACTTC. Its protein product is CASSLAQASYEQYF.

The genes are TRBV11-3 and TRBJ2-1; 8 positions match TRBD2. Germline CDR1 is SGHNT and CDR2 is YENEEA. The CDR3 is made up of 15 amino acids. V was clipped by 4 bases and J by 4 bases; unmatched bases: 6. The CDR3 coding sequence is TGTGCCAGCAGCTCAACTAGCGGACTTTACAATGAGCAGTTCTTC. Residues: CASSSTSGLYNEQFF.

This rearrangement joins TRBV2 to TRBJ2-1, with 14 nucleotides matching TRBD2. The V and J ends lost 8 bases and 8 bases, in that order; junction bases with no gene match: 5. The CDR3 has 14 amino acids. From germline, CDR1 is SNHLY and CDR2 FYNNEI. The CDR3, as DNA: TGTGCCAGCCCCGGGACTAGCGGGAGTGATGAGCAGTTCTTC. Its translation is CASPGTSGSDEQFF.

The chain carries TRBV15 and TRBJ1-5, with 9 bases aligning to TRBD1. Germline V gives CDR1 LNHNV, CDR2 YYDKDF (reference sequence). V lost 5 bases to trimming and J lost 1 base; unmatched junction nucleotides: 6. The CDR3 extends over 16 amino acids. CDR3 loop: CATSGGGTGSNQPQHF. As DNA, the CDR3 is TGTGCCACCAGCGGGGGGGGGACAGGGAGCAATCAGCCCCAGCATTTT.

The chain joins TRBV25-1 to TRBJ2-3; D may correspond to TRBD1 or TRBD2 (5 bases each). CDR1 and CDR2 from the germline V gene are MGHDK and SYGVNS. The CDR3 is 13 residues long. Trimming pared 7 bases from V and 5 bases from J, leaving 13 bases between. The CDR3: CASTGTRIDTQYF. The DNA for the CDR3 is TGTGCCAGCACTGGGACCCGAATAGATACGCAGTATTTT.

The genes are TRBV6-5 and TRBJ2-7; D may correspond to TRBD1 or TRBD2 (5 bases each). Germline assignment: CDR1 MNHEY and CDR2 SVGAGI. Deletions cut 0 bases from V and 2 bases from J, with 14 bases between. The CDR3 consists of 16 residues. The CDR3 DNA follows: TGTGCCAGCAGTTACTCGGCCGGGACGGGGACCTACGAGCAGTACTTC. Encoded protein: CASSYSAGTGTYEQYF.

The chain carries TRBV6-5 and TRBJ2-7, with D unclear. This CDR3 region has 14 residues. Germline V gene lookup returns CDR1 MNHEY and CDR2 SVGAGI. Trimming took 6 bases from V and 2 from J, leaving 14 bases between them. In nucleotides, the CDR3 is TGTGCCAGCAGCCCGCGCAGAACCCCCTACGAGCAGTACTTC. Protein sequence: CASSPRRTPYEQYF.

The genes are TRBV6-5 and TRBJ1-1; possible D gene TRBD1, 5 bases. V was cut by 2 bases and J by 1 base, with 5 bases left in between. CDR1 MNHEY and CDR2 SVGAGI come from the germline V gene. The CDR3 length is 13 residues. CDR3 bases: TGTGCCAGCAGTTACGGGGGGAACACTGAAGCTTTCTTT. This translates into CASSYGGNTEAFF.

The chain uses TRBV7-2 and TRBJ2-1; D is possibly TRBD2 (6 bases). Trimming removed 5 bases from V and 2 bases from J, with 13 bases in between. The CDR3 length is 15 residues. From germline, CDR1 is SGHTA and CDR2 FQGNSA. In DNA form, the CDR3 reads TGTGCCAGCAGCCACTCTAGCGACCCCTACAATGAGCAGTTCTTC. Its protein product is CASSHSSDPYNEQFF.

V usage is TRBV7-8 and J usage is TRBJ2-1; 9 bases match TRBD2. Germline loops: CDR1 SGHVS, CDR2 FQNEAQ. The length of the CDR3 is 15 residues. Unmatched junction bases numbered 11, after V lost 6 bases and J lost 8 bases. The CDR3 protein is CASSSGSPTGHEQFF. CDR3 in DNA: TGTGCCAGCAGTAGCGGGAGCCCCACGGGCCATGAGCAGTTCTTC. The whole variable domain, filled in from reference TRBV7-8 and TRBJ2-1, reads GAGVSQSPRYKVAKRGQDVALRCDPISGHVSLFWYQQALGQGPEFLTYFQNEAQLDKSGLPSDRFFAERPEGSVSTLKIQRTQQEDSAVYLCASSSGSPTGHEQFFGPGTRLTVL.

This sequence joins TRBV28 and TRBJ2-1; possible D gene TRBD2, 6 bases. This CDR3 contains 17 residues. Per the germline V gene, CDR1 is MDHEN and CDR2 is SYDVKM. Trimming pared 4 bases from V and 0 bases from J, leaving 16 bases between. CDR3 DNA sequence: TGTGCCAGCAGTTCTCACCGCGGGGCGGGCTCCTACAATGAGCAGTTCTTC. Translation: CASSSHRGAGSYNEQFF.

The rearrangement joins TRBV7-9 to TRBJ2-1; D may correspond to TRBD1 or TRBD2 (6 bases each). Between the trimmed V and J ends, which lost 5 bases and 4 bases, there was a span of 15 bases. This CDR3 contains 15 residues. CDR1 SEHNR and CDR2 FQNEAQ come from the germline V gene (reference sequence). The CDR3 loop is CASSRGTPRYNEQFF. The CDR3 nucleotides read TGTGCCAGCAGCCGGGGGACACCCAGGTACAATGAGCAGTTCTTC.

The chain has TRBV19 and TRBJ2-1; D remains ambiguous. V lost 5 bases to trimming and J lost 2 bases, with 7 bases between them. This CDR3 contains 13 residues. The germline gives CDR1 LNHDA, CDR2 SQIVND (reference sequence). This CDR3 is CASSYIPYNEQFF. In DNA, the CDR3 is TGTGCCAGTAGTTATATCCCCTACAATGAGCAGTTCTTC.